The clone carrying this TCR beta chain was seen only a few times. Antigen specificity is unknown. It was with a sample-barcoded 5' primer and a J-beta primer mix that a second PCR of roughly 7 to 12 cycles was run. A single record per CDR3 protein comes from TCRdb applying MiXCR to the 5' RACE reads. The sample has around 1.1 million distinct CDR3 sequences, 30% to 40% seen once. The sample originates from a study of blood T cells in healthy people across ages. Whole-study results and caveats: Aged donors had fewer naive CD4+ cells and lower diversity than long-lived donors. The donors' CMV status was not determined, possibly confounding changes in expanded clonotypes.

The CDR3 has 15 residues. Between the trimmed V and J ends, which lost 4 bases and 7 bases, there was a span of 14 bases. The germline gives CDR1 MGHRA, CDR2 YSYEKL. Researchers isolated at least 7 million PBMCs per sample. Samples each had at least 5.5 micrograms of total RNA extracted. The rearrangement joins TRBV4-1 to TRBJ1-6; D might be TRBD1 (5 bases). The TCR was taken from a man aged 18 to 30 in good health. The sequenced sample consisted of blood. This CDR3 reads CASSLPNRDNSPLHF. The CDR3 DNA reads TGCGCCAGCAGCCTCCCGAATAGGGACAATTCACCCCTCCACTTT.